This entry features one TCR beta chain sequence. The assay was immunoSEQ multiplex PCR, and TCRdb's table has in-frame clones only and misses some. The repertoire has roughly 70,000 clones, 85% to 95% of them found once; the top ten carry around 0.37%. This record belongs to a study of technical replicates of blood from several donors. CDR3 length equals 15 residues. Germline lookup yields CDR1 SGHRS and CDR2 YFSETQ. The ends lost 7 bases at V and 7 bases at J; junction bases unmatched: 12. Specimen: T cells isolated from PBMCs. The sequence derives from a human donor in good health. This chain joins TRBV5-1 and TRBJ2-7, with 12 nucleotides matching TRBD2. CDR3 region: CASGLTSGRSEEQYF. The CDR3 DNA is TGCGCCAGCGGATTGACTAGCGGGAGATCGGAGGAGCAGTACTTC.